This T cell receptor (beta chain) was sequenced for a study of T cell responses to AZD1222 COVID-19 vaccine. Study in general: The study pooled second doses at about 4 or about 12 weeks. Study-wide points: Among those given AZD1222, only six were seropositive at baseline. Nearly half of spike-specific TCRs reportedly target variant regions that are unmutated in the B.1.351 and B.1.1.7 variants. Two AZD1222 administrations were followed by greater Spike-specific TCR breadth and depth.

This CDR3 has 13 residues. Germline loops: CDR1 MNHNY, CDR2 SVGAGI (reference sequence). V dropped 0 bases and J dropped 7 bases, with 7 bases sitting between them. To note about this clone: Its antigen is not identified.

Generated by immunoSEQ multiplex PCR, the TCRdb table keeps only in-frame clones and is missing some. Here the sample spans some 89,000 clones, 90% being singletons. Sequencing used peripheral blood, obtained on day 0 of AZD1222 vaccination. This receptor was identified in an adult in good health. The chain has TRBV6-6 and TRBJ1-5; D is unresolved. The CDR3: CASSYSETQPQHF. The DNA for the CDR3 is TGTGCCAGCAGTTACTCGGAGACACAGCCCCAGCATTTT.